A single T cell receptor beta chain is shown here with its context. The target antigen is unknown. Through 5' RACE with UMI labels, the TRB cDNA libraries were prepared. Each CDR3 protein gets one entry in TCRdb, which reprocessed the 5' RACE reads and gives no DNA. The sample totals approximately 62,000 distinct CDR3 sequences. The data originate from a study of CXCR3-negative and CXCR3-positive naive CD8 T cells. The germline V gene encodes CDR1 SEHNR and CDR2 FQNEAQ (reference sequence). This CDR3 contains 14 residues. Study results and caveats: More hydrophobic TRB CDR3s occurred in CXCR3-positive than in CXCR3-negative naive cells.

This chain uses TRBV7-9 with TRBJ2-7; TCRdb selects TRBD1, and the lack of DNA leaves this call unchecked. The TCR comes from a human donor in good health. Some clones in this sample may be carry-over from other donors' samples. Sample: naive CXCR3- CD8+ T cells from blood. As for subset: CD45RO-CCR7+CD27+CD95- naive CD8+ T cells lacking CXCR3 (TNR3-). The CDR3 protein is CASRLRDRGYEQYF.